Listed here are 31 T cell receptor beta chains from one sample, sequenced in a study of blood T cells in healthy people across ages. With a J-beta primer mix and a sample-barcoded 5' primer, a second PCR ran about 7 to 12 cycles. TCRdb used MiXCR to reprocess the 5' RACE reads, holding one entry per CDR3 protein. Among some 1.7 million distinct CDR3 sequences, about 28% were seen once, and the ten largest hold over 7%. Sequenced material: blood. These TCRs come from a woman aged 25 to 45 in good health.

J is TRBJ1-5 and V is TRBV7-2; 8 nucleotides line up with TRBD1. The junction had 6 bases not matched to a gene; V was cut back by 6 bases and J by 8 bases. The CDR3 loop spans 13 amino acids. CDR1 is SGHTA, CDR2 FQGNSA, per germline. The CDR3 bases are TGTGCCAGCAGTCCGGACAGGGAAAAGCCCCAGCATTTT. Its protein is CASSPDREKPQHF. The entire variable domain, with the rest obtained from reference TRBV7-2 and TRBJ1-5, is as follows: GAGVSQSPSNKVTEKGKDVELRCDPISGHTALYWYRQSLGQGLEFLIYFQGNSAPDKSGLPSDRFSAERTGGSVSTLTIQRTQQEDSAVYLCASSPDREKPQHFGDGTRLSIL.

At least ten counts were recorded for this clonotype. The rearrangement joins TRBV2 to TRBJ2-7; no firm D call. Germline assignment: CDR1 SNHLY and CDR2 FYNNEI. CDR3 length equals 13 residues. Trimming pared 7 bases from V and 7 bases from J, leaving 17 bases between. The CDR3 loop is CASTVGESGEQYF. The CDR3 nucleotides are TGTGCCAGCACGGTCGGAGAAAGTGGGGAGCAGTACTTC. The whole variable domain, filled in from reference TRBV2 and TRBJ2-7, reads EPEVTQTPSHQVTQMGQEVILRCVPISNHLYFYWYRQILGQKVEFLVSFYNNEISEKSEIFDDQFSVERPDGSNFTLKIRSTKLEDSAMYFCASTVGESGEQYFGPGTRLTVT.

In regard to this clonotype: Sequence at one end of the junction differs from germline and may be a read error. The chain links TRBV12-3 or TRBV12-4 to TRBJ2-5, with 7 bases aligning to TRBD1. CDR3 length: 15 amino acids. As DNA, the CDR3 is TGTGCCAGCAGTTTAGGAGACAGGGACCGAGAGACCCAGCACTTC. This gives the protein CASSLGDRDRETQHF.

The rearrangement links TRBV29-1 to TRBJ2-7; D is tentatively TRBD1 or TRBD2 (5 bases each). Germline loops: CDR1 SQVTM, CDR2 ANQGSEA. The CDR3 has 12 amino acids. Trimming cost V 3 bases and J 3 bases, with 9 bases left between them. The CDR3: CSVDGGYYEQYF. The CDR3 DNA follows: TGCAGCGTTGATGGGGGTTACTACGAGCAGTACTTC.

This clonotype was seen a few times. A much larger clone sits a single nucleotide away, making a read error possible. The gene calls are TRBV29-1 and TRBJ2-5; D possibly matches TRBD1 or TRBD2 (6 bases each). V lost 7 bases and J lost 7, with 22 bases in between. Germline V gene sequence: CDR1 SQVTM, CDR2 ANQGSEA. CDR3 length equals 14 residues. The CDR3 here is CSALRDKVRGTQYF. Written as DNA, the CDR3 is TGCAGCGCACTCCGGGACAAAGTGCGGGGGACCCAGTACTTC.

The gene calls are TRBV2 and TRBJ2-7; TRBD2 matches 14 bases. CDR1 and CDR2 (germline): SNHLY, FYNNEI. The CDR3 length is 15 residues. V gave up 6 bases and J gave up 6 bases; unmatched junction bases: 7. CDR3 protein: CASRGLAGEPSEQYF. The CDR3 DNA is TGTGCCAGCAGGGGACTAGCGGGAGAACCTTCCGAGCAGTACTTC.

Comment on this clonotype: One end of the junction varies from germline; a read error may be responsible. CDR3 DNA sequence: TGTGTCAGCAGTGGAAGGGAGACCCAGTACTTC. This sequence encodes CVSSGRETQYF. This chain connects TRBV2 to TRBJ2-5; the D is unclear. Germline V gives CDR1 SNHLY, CDR2 FYNNEI. The CDR3 loop spans 11 amino acids.

The table lists this clonotype with many counts. The V gene is TRBV5-1, the J gene TRBJ2-7, with 10 bases aligning to TRBD1. The junction had 9 bases not matched to a gene; V was cut back by 2 bases and J by 7 bases. The CDR3 runs to 15 residues. Germline V gene sequence: CDR1 SGHRS, CDR2 YFSETQ. CDR3 loop: CASSLEGTGVGEQYF. The CDR3 DNA follows: TGCGCCAGCAGCTTAGAGGGGACAGGGGTTGGAGAGCAGTACTTC.

This clonotype was counted between two and nine times. This chain joins TRBV29-1 and TRBJ2-7; D is undetermined. The CDR3 has 13 residues. V lost 4 bases and J lost 0, with 10 bases in between. The germline V gene encodes CDR1 SQVTM and CDR2 ANQGSEA. This CDR3 is CSVVGVSSYEQYF. Here the CDR3 DNA reads TGCAGCGTTGTCGGCGTTAGCTCCTACGAGCAGTACTTC.

The DNA of the CDR3 is TGCAGTGCAGCTGGGGCGGGAAGCTCCTACAATGAGCAGTTCTTC. Its protein product is CSAAGAGSSYNEQFF. This chain uses TRBV20-1 with TRBJ2-1; tentatively, D is TRBD2 (6 bases). V was cut by 6 bases and J by 0 bases, with 15 bases left in between. Germline values: CDR1 DFQATT, CDR2 SNEGSKA (reference sequence). The CDR3 is 15 amino acids.

The rearrangement uses TRBV18 and TRBJ2-7; D is ambiguous. Germline V gives CDR1 KGHSH, CDR2 LQKENI. V shed 4 bases and J shed 3 bases, with 10 bases lying between them. CDR3 size: 13 residues. The CDR3 loop is CASSQTPLYEQYF. Here the CDR3 DNA reads TGTGCCAGCTCACAGACGCCCCTCTACGAGCAGTACTTC.

This rearrangement joins TRBV6-5 to TRBJ2-1, with D tentatively TRBD1 (6 bases). The CDR3 is 14 residues long. Germline V lookup: CDR1 MNHEY, CDR2 SVGAGI. V was trimmed by 2 bases and J by 13 bases, leaving 18 bases between them. The CDR3 protein is CASSYAGVGETQFF. The CDR3 DNA reads as TGTGCCAGCAGTTACGCAGGGGTCGGGGAGACCCAGTTCTTC.

Ten or more counts support this clonotype. This sequence joins TRBV4-2 and TRBJ2-7, with D unresolved. Germline V gives CDR1 LGHNA, CDR2 YNFKEQ. The CDR3 has 14 residues. V lost 0 bases, J lost 6 bases, and 12 bases lay in between. CDR3 bases: TGTGCCAGCAGCCAAGATGGGCAGACTTTCGAGCAGTACTTC. It is translated as CASSQDGQTFEQYF.

The rearrangement joins TRBV7-2 to TRBJ1-1; D ambiguous. The V gene's germline CDR1 is SGHTA and CDR2 FQGNSA. CDR3 length: 14 amino acids. Trimming stripped 2 bases from V and 4 bases from J, with 11 bases between. For the CDR3, the DNA is TGTGCCAGCAGCTTACTCGATCCGGGCACTGAAGCTTTCTTT. Translated: CASSLLDPGTEAFF.

This chain joins TRBV20-1 and TRBJ2-7; 9 nucleotides line up with TRBD2. The CDR3 runs 14 residues. Per germline, CDR1 DFQATT and CDR2 SNEGSKA (reference sequence). With 5 bases clipped from V and 3 bases from J, the junction kept 8 bases outside the gene matches. The CDR3 sequence is CSARPREGLYEQYF. In DNA, the CDR3 is TGCAGTGCTCGTCCGCGGGAGGGCCTCTACGAGCAGTACTTC.

CDR3 loop: CSARLAWQETQYF. In DNA form, the CDR3 reads TGCAGCGCAAGACTAGCGTGGCAAGAGACCCAGTACTTC. This chain links TRBV29-1 with TRBJ2-5; 8 bases are shared with TRBD2. V lost 7 bases to trimming and J lost 2 bases; unmatched junction nucleotides: 6. The CDR3 extends over 13 amino acids. Germline CDR1 SQVTM, CDR2 ANQGSEA. The full variable domain, with the rest looked up from reference TRBV29-1 and TRBJ2-5, is SAVISQKPSRDICQRGTSLTIQCQVDSQVTMMFWYRQQPGQSLTLIATANQGSEATYESGFVIDKFPISRPNLTFSTLTVSNMSPEDSSIYLCSARLAWQETQYFGPGTRLLVL.

Notes on this clonotype: The junction does not match germline at one end; this may be a read error. The CDR3 coding sequence is TGTGCCGGCAGTCCTCGGACTAGCGGAGATACGCAGTATTTT. It translates to CAGSPRTSGDTQYF. The chain recombines TRBV12-3 or TRBV12-4 with TRBJ2-3, with 10 bases identical to TRBD2. This CDR3 is 14 amino acids long.

Concerning this clonotype: A much bigger clone sits one base away, suggesting this may be a read error. V and J are TRBV7-2 and TRBJ2-5; D is perhaps TRBD2 (6 bases). CDR3 length equals 13 residues. CDR1 SGHTA and CDR2 FQGNSA come from the germline V gene. CDR3 protein: CASDAGRQETRYF. CDR3 nucleotide sequence: TGTGCCAGCGATGCGGGAAGACAAGAGACCCGGTACTTC.

V usage is TRBV9 and J usage is TRBJ2-1, with no clear D. There are 13 residues in the CDR3. V lost 3 bases to trimming and J lost 8 bases, with 12 bases between them. CDR1 and CDR2 from the germline V gene are SGDLS and YYNGEE. CDR3 in DNA: TGTGCCAGCAGCGATCTGTTCACCGATGAGCAGTTCTTC. Translation gives CASSDLFTDEQFF.

Comments on this clonotype: The junction shows a germline mismatch at one end, possibly a read error. The chain joins TRBV5-1 to TRBJ2-1; D gene uncertain. Germline assignment: CDR1 SGHRS and CDR2 YFSETQ. CDR3 length equals 11 residues. The CDR3 sequence: CAGSRQDEQFF. As DNA, the CDR3 is TGTGCCGGCAGCAGGCAAGATGAGCAGTTCTTC.

This clonotype was observed a handful of times. V gene TRBV2 combines with J gene TRBJ2-7; maybe TRBD2 (7 bases). V lost 5 bases, J lost 1 base, and 18 bases lay in between. There are 16 residues in the CDR3. Looked up from germline, CDR1 is SNHLY and CDR2 is FYNNEI. The CDR3 spells CASSRRGGGASYEQYF. CDR3 in DNA: TGTGCCAGCAGTCGCCGTGGGGGGGGCGCTTCCTACGAGCAGTACTTC. Using reference TRBV2 and TRBJ2-7 for the parts outside the CDR3, the full variable domain is EPEVTQTPSHQVTQMGQEVILRCVPISNHLYFYWYRQILGQKVEFLVSFYNNEISEKSEIFDDQFSVERPDGSNFTLKIRSTKLEDSAMYFCASSRRGGGASYEQYFGPGTRLTVT.

This clonotype was seen at least ten times. This chain connects TRBV10-3 to TRBJ2-5; D assignment may be TRBD1 or TRBD2 (6 bases each). V lost 3 bases and J lost 4, with 12 bases in between. The CDR3 contains 14 residues. CDR1 and CDR2 from the germline V gene are ENHRY and SYGVKD. The CDR3 region has the DNA TGTGCCATCAGTGACCCACGGGGGCGAGAGACCCAGTACTTC. The encoded protein is CAISDPRGRETQYF.

This clonotype showed up many times. The chain has TRBV24-1 and TRBJ2-3; D gene unclear. V shed 7 bases and J shed 4 bases, with 8 bases lying between them. The CDR3 has 12 amino acids. Germline V gene lookup returns CDR1 KGHDR and CDR2 SFDVKD. This chain's CDR3 is CATSSGADTQYF. CDR3 DNA sequence: TGTGCCACCAGCTCGGGTGCAGATACGCAGTATTTT.

V is TRBV3-1 and J is TRBJ1-1; maybe TRBD1 (5 bases). The CDR3 contains 16 residues. With 4 bases removed from V and 1 base from J, the gap between germline ends came to 16 bases. Per germline, CDR1 LGHDT and CDR2 YNNKEL (reference sequence). This CDR3 reads CASSPEFWGRNTEAFF. The CDR3 DNA follows: TGTGCCAGCAGCCCCGAGTTTTGGGGGAGGAACACTGAAGCTTTCTTT.

The V gene is TRBV7-9, the J gene TRBJ2-7; 10 bases fit TRBD1. The CDR3 runs 14 residues. The V gene's germline CDR1 is SEHNR and CDR2 FQNEAQ (reference sequence). J was trimmed by 7 bases and V by 8 bases; bases with no gene match: 11. The DNA of the CDR3 is TGTGCCAGCCGTCCCGGGACAGGGGCGCGGGAGCAGTACTTC. Translating it yields CASRPGTGAREQYF.

The rearrangement joins TRBV19 to TRBJ2-1; 10 bases line up with TRBD2. From germline, CDR1 is LNHDA and CDR2 SQIVND (reference sequence). Trimming removed 5 bases from V and 5 bases from J; junction bases left unmatched: 9. The CDR3 spans 16 residues. The chain's CDR3 is CASSSSGLAVNNEQFF. DNA of the CDR3: TGTGCCAGTAGTTCCTCCGGACTAGCGGTGAACAATGAGCAGTTCTTC.

The chain carries TRBV7-2 and TRBJ2-6; D gene ambiguous. V shed 4 bases and J shed 0 bases, with 10 bases lying between them. In germline, CDR1 is SGHTA, CDR2 FQGNSA. CDR3 length equals 16 residues. The chain's CDR3 is CASSSPRPSGANVLTF. In DNA, the CDR3 is TGTGCCAGCAGCTCCCCGCGGCCCTCTGGGGCCAACGTCCTGACTTTC.

This clonotype turned up a few times. The chain has TRBV9 and TRBJ2-1; 7 bases match TRBD1. The germline gives CDR1 SGDLS, CDR2 YYNGEE. V lost 4 bases to trimming and J lost 3 bases; unmatched junction nucleotides: 13. The CDR3 totals 17 residues. The CDR3 nucleotides are TGTGCCAGCAGCACACCCCGGGACAGTTACTACTACAATGAGCAGTTCTTC. It specifies CASSTPRDSYYYNEQFF. The full variable domain, its missing parts supplied by reference TRBV9 and TRBJ2-1, is DSGVTQTPKHLITATGQRVTLRCSPRSGDLSVYWYQQSLDQGLQFLIQYYNGEERAKGNILERFSAQQFPDLHSELNLSSLELGDSALYFCASSTPRDSYYYNEQFFGPGTRLTVL.

This clonotype was seen repeatedly, ten times or more. The rearrangement joins TRBV7-2 to TRBJ2-1; D call uncertain. Deletions cut 4 bases from V and 6 bases from J, with 13 bases between. There are 14 residues in the CDR3. Germline CDR1 and CDR2: SGHTA and FQGNSA. Written as DNA, the CDR3 is TGTGCCAGCAGCTCCATCTTAGTAGGCAATGAGCAGTTCTTC. Residues: CASSSILVGNEQFF.

This clonotype appeared many times. The CDR3: CASRPPGSSYEQYF. Here the CDR3 DNA reads TGTGCCAGCAGGCCTCCAGGGAGCTCCTACGAGCAGTACTTC. The chain is built from TRBV7-2 and TRBJ2-7, with D perhaps given as TRBD1 or TRBD2 (5 bases each). Germline CDR1 SGHTA, CDR2 FQGNSA. V lost 6 bases and J lost 0, with 12 bases in between. This CDR3 has 14 amino acids.

This clonotype was seen only a few times. The chain is built from TRBV5-1 and TRBJ2-3; 11 bases line up with TRBD2. Trimming cost V 1 base and J 3 bases; bases outside gene matches: 4. The CDR3 contains 16 residues. Germline CDR1 SGHRS, CDR2 YFSETQ. The CDR3 spells CASSLLLAGETDTQYF. CDR3 bases: TGCGCCAGCAGCTTGTTACTAGCGGGGGAGACAGATACGCAGTATTTT.